This TCR beta chain was captured by sequencing in a study of blood T cell repertoires in COVID-19. At the level of the study: The study drew acute and convalescent COVID-19 samples from the United States, Italy and Spain. T cells, B-cell-depleted T cells, or PBMCs provided the cDNA or gDNA that served as material.

Looked up from germline, CDR1 is SGHTA and CDR2 is FQGNSA. The CDR3 extends over 13 amino acids. The V gene lost 5 bases and the J gene lost 5 bases, with 10 bases spanning the gap. Methods used by the authors: Estimation of nucleated cell counts was performed using reference gene primer amplification. Clones were sequenced by immunoSEQ multiplex PCR, and TCRdb holds only the in-frame ones, with some missing. That table is the source of V, J and clone size, and D and trimming were worked out from the DNA. The repertoire consists of 17,000 or so clones, with about 81% occurring once and the leading ten covering more than 11%.

The chain links TRBV7-2 to TRBJ1-5, with D unresolved. This TCR derives from a man aged 35 to 55 with active or convalescent COVID-19. Source material: peripheral blood. The CDR3 protein is CASSARGDQPQHF. The CDR3 coding sequence is TGTGCCAGCAGCGCAAGAGGTGATCAGCCCCAGCATTTT.